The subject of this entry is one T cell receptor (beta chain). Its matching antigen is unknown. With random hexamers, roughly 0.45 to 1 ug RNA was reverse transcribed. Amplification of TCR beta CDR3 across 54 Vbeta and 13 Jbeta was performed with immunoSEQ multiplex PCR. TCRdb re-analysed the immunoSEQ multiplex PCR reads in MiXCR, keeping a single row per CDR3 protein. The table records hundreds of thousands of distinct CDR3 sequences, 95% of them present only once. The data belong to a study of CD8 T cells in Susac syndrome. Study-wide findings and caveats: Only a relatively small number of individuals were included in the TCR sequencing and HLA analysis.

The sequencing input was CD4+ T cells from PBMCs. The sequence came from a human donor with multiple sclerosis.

The CDR3 DNA sequence: TGCAGCGGGCTCCCTAGCACAGATACGCAGTATTTT. Amino acid sequence: CSGLPSTDTQYF. The rearrangement joins TRBV29-1 to TRBJ2-3, with D unresolved. Per germline, CDR1 SQVTM and CDR2 ANQGSEA. The CDR3 is 12 residues long. V lost 7 bases, J lost 0 bases, and 8 bases lay in between.